This entry lists 2 T cell receptor beta chains sequenced from one sample in a study of blood T cell repertoires in COVID-19. The table came from immunoSEQ multiplex PCR; TCRdb's copy has only in-frame clones and leaves some out. The sample has some 460,000 clones, about 90% seen once; the top ten hold 0.7%. Sequencing input: PBMCs or T cells enriched from blood (not recorded which). These receptor sequences come from a young woman who had recovered from COVID-19.

The V gene is TRBV24-1, the J gene TRBJ1-5, with a tentative D call TRBD1 (5 bases). The CDR3 is 20 residues long. Germline CDR1 is KGHDR and CDR2 is SFDVKD. The germline V and J ends were trimmed by 4 bases and 0 bases, with 24 bases remaining between them. The CDR3 reads CATSDPISTGGGLSNQPQHF. The CDR3 coding sequence is TGTGCCACCAGTGACCCCATTTCCACGGGGGGGGGTCTTAGCAATCAGCCCCAGCATTTT.

This clone was seen just once. The chain recombines TRBV7-9 with TRBJ1-1, with a weak D call TRBD1 (6 bases). V was clipped by 4 bases and J by 5 bases, with 26 bases between them. CDR1 and CDR2 from the germline V gene are SEHNR and FQNEAQ (reference sequence). The CDR3 extends over 18 amino acids. The CDR3 sequence: CASSSKRPGQKGGTEAFF. The CDR3, as DNA: TGTGCCAGCAGCTCGAAACGACCGGGACAAAAGGGGGGGACTGAAGCTTTCTTT.